Each of the 3 T cell receptor beta chains below was sequenced from the same sample in a study of blood T cell repertoires in COVID-19 (dated by TCRdb to 2020 to 2022). Library generation was performed with the immunoSEQ multiplex PCR assay. The immuneACCESS repertoire file appears here via TCRdb, limited to in-frame rearrangements. These files lack a portion of the clones; in checked studies, under half of the deficit traces to unresolved V genes, and the cause of the others is not known. The sample data list some 220,000 clones, and around 80% of these were observed just once. The leading ten clones occupy approximately 6.6% of the sample. Sequenced input: peripheral blood. These receptors all stem from a woman in her sixties or seventies with acute or convalescent COVID-19.

The chain employs TRBV27 and TRBJ2-1; D gene uncertain. V was cut by 4 bases and J by 0 bases, with 10 bases left in between. Per germline, CDR1 MNHEY and CDR2 SMNVEV (reference sequence). CDR3 size: 15 residues. DNA for the CDR3: TGTGCCAGCAGTTATCTCCCGAGCTCCTACAATGAGCAGTTCTTC. This encodes CASSYLPSSYNEQFF.

The chain uses TRBV27 and TRBJ2-7; maybe TRBD1 (6 bases). V was cut by 7 bases and J by 0 bases, with 16 bases left in between. CDR1 is MNHEY and CDR2 is SMNVEV in the germline V gene (reference sequence). This CDR3 region has 15 residues. CDR3 in DNA: TGTGCCAGCAAGTATAACAGGGTAAGCTCCTACGAGCAGTACGTC. It yields the protein CASKYNRVSSYEQYV.

This clone came up many times. V gene TRBV24-1 combines with J gene TRBJ2-7; no clear D. Per germline, CDR1 KGHDR and CDR2 SFDVKD. V was pared by 7 bases and J by 3 bases, with 18 bases between. The CDR3 extends over 15 amino acids. This chain's CDR3 is CATSRGYKPHYEQYV. In nucleotides, the CDR3 is TGTGCCACCAGCCGAGGCTACAAACCTCACTACGAGCAGTACGTC.